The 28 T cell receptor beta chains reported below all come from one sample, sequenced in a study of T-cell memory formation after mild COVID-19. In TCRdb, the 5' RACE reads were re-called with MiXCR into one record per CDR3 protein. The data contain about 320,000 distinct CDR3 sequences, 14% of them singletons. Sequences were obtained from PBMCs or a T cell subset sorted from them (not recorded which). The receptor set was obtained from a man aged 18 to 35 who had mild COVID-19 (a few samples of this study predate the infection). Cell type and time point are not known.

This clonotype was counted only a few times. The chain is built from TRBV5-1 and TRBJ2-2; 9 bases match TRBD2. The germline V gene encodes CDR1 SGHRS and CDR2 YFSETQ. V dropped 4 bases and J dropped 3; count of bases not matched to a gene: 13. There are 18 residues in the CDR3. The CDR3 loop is CASSEKEAGGPDTGELFF. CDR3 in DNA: TGCGCCAGCAGCGAGAAGGAGGCGGGGGGGCCGGACACCGGGGAGCTGTTTTTT.

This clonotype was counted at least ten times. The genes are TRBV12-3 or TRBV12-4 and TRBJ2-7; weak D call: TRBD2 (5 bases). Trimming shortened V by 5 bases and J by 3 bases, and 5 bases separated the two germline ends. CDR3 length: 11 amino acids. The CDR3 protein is CASSRGYEQYF. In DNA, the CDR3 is TGTGCCAGCAGTCGGGGCTACGAGCAGTACTTC.

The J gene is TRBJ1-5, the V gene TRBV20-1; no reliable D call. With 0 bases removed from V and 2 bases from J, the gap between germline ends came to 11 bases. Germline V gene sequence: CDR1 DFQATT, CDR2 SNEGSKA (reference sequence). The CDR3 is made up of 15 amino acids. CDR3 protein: CSARDVGRGNQPQHF. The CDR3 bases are TGCAGTGCTAGAGATGTGGGTCGCGGCAATCAGCCCCAGCATTTT.

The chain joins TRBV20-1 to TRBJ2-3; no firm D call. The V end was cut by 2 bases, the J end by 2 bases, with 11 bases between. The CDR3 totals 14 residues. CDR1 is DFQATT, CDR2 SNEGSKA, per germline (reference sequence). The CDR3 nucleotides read TGCAGTGCTAGAAGACCTACACTCACAGATACGCAGTATTTT. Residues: CSARRPTLTDTQYF.

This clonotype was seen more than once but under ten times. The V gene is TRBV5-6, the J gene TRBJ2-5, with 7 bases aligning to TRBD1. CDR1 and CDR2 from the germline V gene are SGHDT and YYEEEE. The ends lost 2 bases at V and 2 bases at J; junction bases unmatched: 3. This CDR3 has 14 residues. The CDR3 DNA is TGTGCCAGCAGCTTCCTACAGGGGCAAGAGACCCAGTACTTC. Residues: CASSFLQGQETQYF.

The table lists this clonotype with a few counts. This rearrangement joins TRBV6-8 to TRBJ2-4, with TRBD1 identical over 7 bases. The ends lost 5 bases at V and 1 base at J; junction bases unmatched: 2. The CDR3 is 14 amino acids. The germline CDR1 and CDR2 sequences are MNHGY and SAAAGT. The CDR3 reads CASSGRGAKNIQYF. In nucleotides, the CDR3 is TGTGCCAGCAGTGGCAGGGGGGCCAAAAACATTCAGTACTTC.

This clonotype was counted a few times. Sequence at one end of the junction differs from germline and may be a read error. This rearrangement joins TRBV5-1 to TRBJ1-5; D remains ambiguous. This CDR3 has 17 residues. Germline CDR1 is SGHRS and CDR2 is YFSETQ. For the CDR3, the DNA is TGCGCCGGCAGCTTAGGCCTCCTGGGAAGTGGCAATCAGCCCCAGCATTTT. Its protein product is CAGSLGLLGSGNQPQHF.

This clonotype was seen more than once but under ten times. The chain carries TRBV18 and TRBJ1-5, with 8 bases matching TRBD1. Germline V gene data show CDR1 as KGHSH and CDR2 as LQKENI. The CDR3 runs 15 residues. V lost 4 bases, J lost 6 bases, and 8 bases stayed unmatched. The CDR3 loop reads CASSLGQGTGQPQHF. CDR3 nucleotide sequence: TGTGCCAGCTCACTTGGACAGGGCACAGGTCAGCCCCAGCATTTT.

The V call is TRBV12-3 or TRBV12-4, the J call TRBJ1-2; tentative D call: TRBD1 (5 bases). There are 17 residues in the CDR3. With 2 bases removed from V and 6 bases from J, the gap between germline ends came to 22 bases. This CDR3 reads CASSLREWGGSGNGYTF. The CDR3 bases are TGTGCCAGCAGTTTAAGAGAATGGGGGGGGAGCGGAAATGGCTACACCTTC.

The CDR3 DNA is TGCAGTGTAAAAGCGGGGGGGCAATACAATGAGCAGTTCTTC. This translates into CSVKAGGQYNEQFF. The rearrangement uses TRBV20-1 and TRBJ2-1; 10 positions agree with TRBD2. This CDR3 has 14 residues. V was clipped by 7 bases and J by 4 bases; unmatched bases: 7. The germline V gene has CDR1 DFQATT and CDR2 SNEGSKA (reference sequence).

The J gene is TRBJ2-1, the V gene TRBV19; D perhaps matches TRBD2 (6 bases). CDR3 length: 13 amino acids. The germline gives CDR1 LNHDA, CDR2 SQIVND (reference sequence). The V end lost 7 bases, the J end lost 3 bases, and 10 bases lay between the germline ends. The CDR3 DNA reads TGTGCCAGTAACTCGGGACTCTACAATGAGCAGTTCTTC. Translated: CASNSGLYNEQFF.

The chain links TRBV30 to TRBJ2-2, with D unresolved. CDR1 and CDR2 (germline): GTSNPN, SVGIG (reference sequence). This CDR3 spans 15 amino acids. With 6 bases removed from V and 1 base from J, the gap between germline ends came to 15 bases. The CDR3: CACPETHLNTGELFF. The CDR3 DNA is TGTGCCTGCCCGGAGACACACTTGAACACCGGGGAGCTGTTTTTT.

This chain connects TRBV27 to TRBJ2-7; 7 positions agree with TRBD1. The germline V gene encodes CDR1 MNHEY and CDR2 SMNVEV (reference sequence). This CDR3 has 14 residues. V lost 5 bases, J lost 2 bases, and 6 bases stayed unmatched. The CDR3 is CASSPTGSTYEQYF. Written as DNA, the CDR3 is TGTGCCAGCAGTCCGACAGGGTCAACCTACGAGCAGTACTTC.

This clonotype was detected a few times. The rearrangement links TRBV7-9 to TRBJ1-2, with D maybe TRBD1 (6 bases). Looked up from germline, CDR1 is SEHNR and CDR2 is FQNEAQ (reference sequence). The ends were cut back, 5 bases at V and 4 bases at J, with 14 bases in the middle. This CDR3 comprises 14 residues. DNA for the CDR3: TGTGCCAGCAGCGCAGGGGCGCAATTCTATGGCTACACCTTC. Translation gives CASSAGAQFYGYTF.

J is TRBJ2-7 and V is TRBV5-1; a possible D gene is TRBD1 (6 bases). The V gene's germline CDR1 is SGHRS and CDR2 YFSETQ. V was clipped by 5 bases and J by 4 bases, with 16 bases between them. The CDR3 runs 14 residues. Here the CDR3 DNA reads TGCGCCAGCAGGCCAGACAGGTCAGGGTACGAGCAGTACGTC. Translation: CASRPDRSGYEQYV.

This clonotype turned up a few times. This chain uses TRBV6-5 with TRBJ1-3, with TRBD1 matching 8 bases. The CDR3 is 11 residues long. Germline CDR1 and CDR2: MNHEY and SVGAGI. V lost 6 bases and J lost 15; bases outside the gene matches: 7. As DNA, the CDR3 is TGTGCCAGCAGAAAGGACAGGGAAGAATATTTT. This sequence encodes CASRKDREEYF.

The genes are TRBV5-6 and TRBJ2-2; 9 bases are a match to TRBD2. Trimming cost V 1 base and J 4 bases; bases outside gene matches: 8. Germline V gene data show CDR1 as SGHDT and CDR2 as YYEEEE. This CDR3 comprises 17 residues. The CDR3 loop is CASSLRLAVAVTGELFF. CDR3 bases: TGTGCCAGCAGCTTGAGACTAGCGGTGGCGGTCACCGGGGAGCTGTTTTTT.

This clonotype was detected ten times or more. CDR3 DNA sequence: TGCGCCAGCAGCCCCGAAGTTAAAAACATTCAGTACTTC. This sequence encodes CASSPEVKNIQYF. This chain links TRBV4-3 with TRBJ2-4, with unresolved D. The germline V gene has CDR1 LGHNA and CDR2 YSLEER. This CDR3 comprises 13 residues. V shed 4 bases and J shed 4 bases, with 8 bases lying between them.

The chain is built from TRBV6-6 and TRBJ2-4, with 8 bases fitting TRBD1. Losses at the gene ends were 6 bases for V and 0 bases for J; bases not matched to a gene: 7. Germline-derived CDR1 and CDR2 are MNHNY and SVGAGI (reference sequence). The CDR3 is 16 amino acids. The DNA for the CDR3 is TGTGCCAGCAGCTCCGACAGGGGACTAGCCAAAAACATTCAGTACTTC. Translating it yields CASSSDRGLAKNIQYF.

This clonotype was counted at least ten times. CDR3 residues: CASCSGGDTQYF. In DNA form, the CDR3 reads TGTGCCAGCTGCTCCGGCGGGGATACGCAGTATTTT. The chain is built from TRBV11-2 and TRBJ2-3, with D perhaps TRBD2 (5 bases). Germline V lookup: CDR1 SGHAT, CDR2 FQNNGV. This CDR3 spans 12 amino acids. V shed 8 bases and J shed 6 bases, with 12 bases lying between them.

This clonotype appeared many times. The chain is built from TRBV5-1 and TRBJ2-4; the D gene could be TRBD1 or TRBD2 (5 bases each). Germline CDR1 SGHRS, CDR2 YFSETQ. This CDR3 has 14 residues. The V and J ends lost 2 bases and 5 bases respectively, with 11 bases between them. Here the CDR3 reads CASSFTGAENIQYF. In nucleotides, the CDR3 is TGCGCCAGCAGCTTCACCGGGGCAGAAAACATTCAGTACTTC.

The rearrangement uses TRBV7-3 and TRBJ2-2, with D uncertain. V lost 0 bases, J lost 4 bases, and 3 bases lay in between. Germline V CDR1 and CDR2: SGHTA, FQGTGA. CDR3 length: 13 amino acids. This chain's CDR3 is CASSLTVTGELFF. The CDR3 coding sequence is TGTGCCAGCAGCTTAACCGTCACCGGGGAGCTGTTTTTT.

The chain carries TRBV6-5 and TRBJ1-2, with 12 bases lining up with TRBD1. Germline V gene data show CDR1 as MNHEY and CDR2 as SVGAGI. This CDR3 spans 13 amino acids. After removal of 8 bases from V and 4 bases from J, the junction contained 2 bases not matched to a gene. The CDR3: CASGTGGFYGYTF. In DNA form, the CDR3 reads TGTGCCAGCGGGACAGGGGGCTTCTATGGCTACACCTTC.

For the CDR3, the DNA is TGTGCCAGCATCCGGACAGGGGGCAGTGAGCAGTACTTC. It yields the protein CASIRTGGSEQYF. The V call is TRBV5-5, the J call TRBJ2-7; 11 bases match TRBD1. Trimming cost V 6 bases and J 7 bases; bases outside gene matches: 6. The CDR3 is made up of 13 amino acids. Germline CDR1 reads SGHKS; CDR2 reads YYEKEE (reference sequence). The full variable domain, its missing parts supplied by reference TRBV5-5 and TRBJ2-7, is DAGVTQSPTHLIKTRGQQVTLRCSPISGHKSVSWYQQVLGQGPQFIFQYYEKEERGRGNFPDRFSARQFPNYSSELNVNALLLGDSALYLCASIRTGGSEQYFGPGTRLTVT.

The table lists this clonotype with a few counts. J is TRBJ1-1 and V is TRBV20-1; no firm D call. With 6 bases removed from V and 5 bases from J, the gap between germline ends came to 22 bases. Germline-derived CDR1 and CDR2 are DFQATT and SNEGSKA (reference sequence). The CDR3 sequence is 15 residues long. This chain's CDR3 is CSAPNPRRGTTEAFF. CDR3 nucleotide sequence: TGCAGTGCCCCAAACCCCAGGCGAGGTACTACTGAAGCTTTCTTT.

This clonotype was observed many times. The CDR3 is CTSASPSGPPEPLHF. DNA for the CDR3: TGCACCAGTGCGAGCCCCAGCGGCCCACCCGAGCCCCTCCACTTT. The J gene is TRBJ1-6, the V gene TRBV20-1; D remains unclear. The V gene's germline CDR1 is DFQATT and CDR2 SNEGSKA (reference sequence). CDR3 length equals 15 residues.

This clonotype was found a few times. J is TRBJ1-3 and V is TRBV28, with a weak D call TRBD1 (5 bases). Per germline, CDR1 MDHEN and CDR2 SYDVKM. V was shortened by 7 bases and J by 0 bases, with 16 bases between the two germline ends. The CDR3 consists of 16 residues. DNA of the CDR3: TGTGCCAGCACCAAAGGGGCAGGGAACTCTGGAAACACCATATATTTT. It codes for CASTKGAGNSGNTIYF.

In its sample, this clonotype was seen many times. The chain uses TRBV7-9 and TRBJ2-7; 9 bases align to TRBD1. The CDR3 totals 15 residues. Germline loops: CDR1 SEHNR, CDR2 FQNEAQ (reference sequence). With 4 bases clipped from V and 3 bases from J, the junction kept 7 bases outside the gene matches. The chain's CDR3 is CASSSGTGKDYEQYV. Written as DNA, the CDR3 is TGTGCCAGCAGCTCCGGGACAGGGAAAGACTACGAGCAGTACGTC.